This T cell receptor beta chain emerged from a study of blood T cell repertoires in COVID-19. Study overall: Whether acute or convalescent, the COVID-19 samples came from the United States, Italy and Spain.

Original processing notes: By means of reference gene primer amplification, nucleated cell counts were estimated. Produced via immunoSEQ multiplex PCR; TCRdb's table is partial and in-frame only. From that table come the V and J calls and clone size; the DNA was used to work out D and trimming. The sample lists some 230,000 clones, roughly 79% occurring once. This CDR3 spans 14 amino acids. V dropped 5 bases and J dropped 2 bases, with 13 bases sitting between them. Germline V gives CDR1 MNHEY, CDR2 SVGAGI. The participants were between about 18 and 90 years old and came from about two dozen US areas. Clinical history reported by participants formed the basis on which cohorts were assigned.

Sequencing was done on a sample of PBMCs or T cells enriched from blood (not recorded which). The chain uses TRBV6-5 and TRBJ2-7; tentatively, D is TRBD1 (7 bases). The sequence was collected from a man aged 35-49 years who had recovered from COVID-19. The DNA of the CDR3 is TGTGCCAGCAGTCCAACAGGGGAGGCCTACGAGCAGTACTTC. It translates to CASSPTGEAYEQYF.